This T cell receptor beta chain was sequenced for a study of beta chain features in type 1 diabetes. This clone was detected only a few times. Investigators reverse transcribed all isolated RNA, so they sequenced expressed TCRB transcripts. The data were produced by immunoSEQ multiplex PCR, yet TCRdb's version contains in-frame clones alone and is incomplete. Of some 220,000 clones listed, roughly a tenth were seen once; the top ten hold about 1.2%. The CDR3 runs to 12 residues. CDR1 and CDR2 (germline): SQVTM, ANQGSEA. Trimming removed 4 bases at V and 5 bases at J, with 12 bases between. The V and J genes are TRBV29-1 and TRBJ2-7, with D possibly matching TRBD2 (5 bases). This clonotype was sampled from a man aged 18 to 29 in good health. Sequencing was performed on central memory CD4+ T cells from blood. The CDR3 spells CSVGPTGNEQYF. The DNA for the CDR3 is TGCAGCGTTGGTCCAACGGGGAACGAGCAGTACTTC.